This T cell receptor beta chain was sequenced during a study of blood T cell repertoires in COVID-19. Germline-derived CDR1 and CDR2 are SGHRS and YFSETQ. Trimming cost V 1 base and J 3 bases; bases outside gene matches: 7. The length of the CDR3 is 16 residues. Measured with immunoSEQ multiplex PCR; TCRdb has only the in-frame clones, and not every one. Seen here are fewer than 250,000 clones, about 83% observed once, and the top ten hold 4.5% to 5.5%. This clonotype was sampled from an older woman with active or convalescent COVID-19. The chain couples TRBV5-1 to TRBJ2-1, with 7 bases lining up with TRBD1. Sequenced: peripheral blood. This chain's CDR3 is CASSLIIGGNYNEQFF. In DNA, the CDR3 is TGCGCCAGCAGCTTGATAATAGGGGGCAACTACAATGAGCAGTTCTTC.